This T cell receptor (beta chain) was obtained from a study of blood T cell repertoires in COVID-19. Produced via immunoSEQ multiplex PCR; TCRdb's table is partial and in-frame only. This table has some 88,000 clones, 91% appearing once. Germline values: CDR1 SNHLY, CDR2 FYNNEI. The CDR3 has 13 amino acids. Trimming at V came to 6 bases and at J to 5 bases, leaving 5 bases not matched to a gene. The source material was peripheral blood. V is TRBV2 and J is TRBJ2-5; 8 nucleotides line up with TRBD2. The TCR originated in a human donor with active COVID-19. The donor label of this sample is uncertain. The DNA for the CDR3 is TGTGCCAGCAGGCCGGGACTAGGGGAGACCCAGTACTTC. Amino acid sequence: CASRPGLGETQYF.